Listed below are T cell receptor beta chains from one sample, sequenced in a study of T cells after yellow fever vaccination. A single record per CDR3 protein comes from TCRdb applying MiXCR to the 5' RACE reads. The sample records 350,000 or so distinct CDR3 sequences, less than 9.5% being singletons. This sample comprised PBMCs, obtained about 49 days after the first yellow fever vaccination. All receptors come from a man aged 18-30 years who received the YFV17D yellow fever vaccine. The CDR3 runs from the conserved cysteine through the conserved F or W. D genes are given only for firm matches. For some rows the clone size is stated as once, few or many, or as a class when expanded; others skip it.

15 NA TRBJ1-4 TRBV2 NA CASSEYGTRNEKLFF TGTGCCAGCAGTGAATATGGAACCCGTAATGAAAAACTGTTTTTT
13 few TRBJ2-3 TRBV7-2 NA CATERFSTDTQYF TGTGCCACCGAGCGGTTCTCCACAGATACGCAGTATTTT
14 many TRBJ2-7 TRBV12-3/TRBV12-4 NA CASSGGRAFYEQYF TGTGCCAGCAGTGGTGGCAGGGCATTCTACGAGCAGTACTTC
15 few TRBJ2-2 TRBV5-1 NA CASSFRPADTGELFF TGCGCCAGCAGCTTTCGCCCGGCGGACACCGGGGAGCTGTTTTTT
16 NA TRBJ1-6 TRBV19 TRBD1 CASSIESGQANSPLHF TGTGCCAGTAGTATAGAATCGGGACAGGCTAATTCACCCCTCCACTTT
16 NA TRBJ2-3 TRBV5-5 TRBD2 CASSFAALAGGDTQYF TGTGCCAGCAGCTTTGCGGCCCTAGCGGGGGGAGATACGCAGTATTTT
14 few TRBJ2-5 TRBV5-1 TRBD1 CASSQSDREETQYF TGCGCCAGCAGCCAATCGGACAGGGAAGAGACCCAGTACTTC
13 NA TRBJ1-3 TRBV18 NA CASSQGQGNTIYF TGTGCCAGCTCACAAGGACAAGGAAACACCATATATTTT
16 few TRBJ2-3 TRBV3-1 NA CASSGEGRGSTDTQYF TGTGCCAGCAGCGGCGAAGGTAGGGGAAGCACAGATACGCAGTATTTT
14 few TRBJ1-2 TRBV6-5 NA CASSYSAGIYGYTF TGTGCCAGCAGTTACTCGGCCGGAATCTATGGCTACACCTTC
19 few TRBJ2-3 TRBV5-1 TRBD2 CASSSPGTSASWGTDTQYF TGCGCCAGCAGCTCCCCCGGGACTAGCGCTTCCTGGGGGACAGATACGCAGTATTTT
15 NA TRBJ2-3 TRBV19 NA CASSMIGDGTDTQYF TGTGCCAGTAGTATGATCGGGGACGGCACAGATACGCAGTATTTT
16 NA TRBJ1-2 TRBV4-3 NA CASSPFNRGAGSGYTF TGCGCCAGCAGCCCCTTCAACCGGGGGGCCGGTAGTGGCTACACCTTC
15 few TRBJ2-5 TRBV11-2 NA CASSLNIVGWETQYF TGTGCCAGCAGCTTAAATATTGTGGGGTGGGAGACCCAGTACTTC
14 many TRBJ2-2 TRBV5-1 NA CASSLGSNTGELFF TGTGCCAGCAGCTTAGGGTCGAACACCGGGGAGCTGTTTTTT
15 NA TRBJ1-1 TRBV28 TRBD1 CASSFLDRVGTEAFF TGTGCCAGCAGTTTCTTGGACAGGGTGGGAACTGAAGCTTTCTTT
19 NA TRBJ1-5 TRBV27 NA CASSLYVGAGAGANQPQHF TGTGCCAGCAGTTTATATGTTGGGGCAGGGGCCGGGGCTAATCAGCCCCAGCATTTT
13 NA TRBJ1-2 TRBV5-7 NA CASSLGVLLDYTF TGTGCCAGCAGCTTAGGGGTGTTGCTCGACTACACCTTC
18 few TRBJ2-1 TRBV6-2/TRBV6-3 NA CASSYQGSGRGRNNEQFF TGTGCCAGCAGTTACCAGGGGTCGGGGCGGGGGAGAAACAATGAGCAGTTCTTC
14 many TRBJ1-2 TRBV5-1 NA CASSLGGRLYGYTF TGCGCCAGCAGCTTGGGAGGCAGACTCTATGGCTACACCTTC
17 NA TRBJ2-5 TRBV4-3 TRBD2 CASSQQSSGGGIETQYF TGCGCCAGCAGCCAACAAAGCAGCGGGGGGGGGATAGAGACCCAGTACTTC
16 NA TRBJ1-6 TRBV3-1 TRBD1 CASSTRDRAWNSPLHF TGTGCCAGCAGCACCCGGGACAGGGCCTGGAATTCACCCCTCCACTTT
15 once TRBJ2-3 TRBV7-2 TRBD1 CASSWLTGGTDTQYF TGTGCCAGCAGCTGGTTGACAGGGGGCACAGATACGCAGTATTTT
14 many TRBJ2-1 TRBV3-1 NA CASSPRRTYNEQFF TGTGCCAGCAGCCCTCGGCGAACCTACAATGAGCAGTTCTTC
13 many TRBJ2-1 TRBV7-2 NA CASSIGLDNEQFF TGTGCCAGCAGCATCGGACTGGACAATGAGCAGTTCTTC
16 few TRBJ2-5 TRBV5-1 NA CASSLVGGVLQETQYF TGCGCCAGCAGCTTGGTGGGCGGGGTACTACAAGAGACCCAGTACTTC
15 NA TRBJ1-5 TRBV12-3/TRBV12-4 TRBD1 CASSFGTGLNQPQHF TGTGCCAGCAGTTTCGGGACAGGACTCAATCAGCCCCAGCATTTT
14 NA TRBJ2-7 TRBV20-1 NA CSARGGRRPYEQYF TGCAGTGCTAGAGGTGGACGCCGGCCCTACGAGCAGTACTTC
18 few TRBJ2-2 TRBV19 TRBD2 CASSIGGGGLANTGELFF TGTGCCAGTAGTATAGGAGGCGGGGGGCTCGCGAACACCGGGGAGCTGTTTTTT
12 many TRBJ1-5 TRBV7-8 NA CASSDWDQPQHF TGTGCCAGCAGCGATTGGGATCAGCCCCAGCATTTT
14 few TRBJ2-2 TRBV5-1 NA CASSVTDNTGELFF TGCGCCAGCAGCGTGACAGATAACACCGGGGAGCTGTTTTTT
15 few TRBJ2-7 TRBV15 TRBD2 CATSRDLAGSYEQYF TGTGCCACCAGCAGAGATCTAGCGGGGTCCTACGAGCAGTACTTC
15 NA TRBJ1-5 TRBV6-2/TRBV6-3 NA CASSYLTGGNQPQHF TGTGCCAGCAGTTACTTGACAGGAGGGAATCAGCCCCAGCATTTT
15 few TRBJ2-2 TRBV12-3/TRBV12-4 NA CASSLLRGDTGELFF TGTGCCAGCAGTTTGTTACGGGGAGACACCGGGGAGCTGTTTTTT
14 few TRBJ2-5 TRBV20-1 TRBD1 CSAGRTGRQETQYF TGCAGTGCTGGGAGGACAGGGCGGCAAGAGACCCAGTACTTC
14 few TRBJ2-1 TRBV28 TRBD2 CASSLWGEGREQFF TGTGCCAGCAGTTTATGGGGGGAGGGGCGTGAGCAGTTCTTC
17 NA TRBJ2-2 TRBV19 TRBD1 CASSLEQGPTNTGELFF TGTGCCAGTAGTCTAGAACAGGGGCCGACGAACACCGGGGAGCTGTTTTTT
15 NA TRBJ2-5 TRBV6-1 NA CASSMVGPWRETQYF TGTGCCAGCAGTATGGTGGGGCCCTGGAGGGAGACCCAGTACTTC
14 few TRBJ2-1 TRBV29-1 TRBD1 CSVKGTGTYNEQFF TGCAGCGTGAAAGGGACAGGGACCTACAATGAGCAGTTCTTC